The 7 T cell receptor beta chains below come from one sample, sequenced in a study of beta chain features in type 1 diabetes. The study, taken as a whole, reports: Moderately but significantly shorter TCRB CDR3s were found in Type 1 diabetes patients in all four CD4+ subsets.

Antigens of these TCRs are unknown. Expressed TCRB transcripts were sequenced because the isolated RNA had all been reverse transcribed beforehand. This table comes from immunoSEQ multiplex PCR, and its TCRdb copy is limited to in-frame clones, with some not included. The sample lists around 250,000 clones; approximately 15% were seen once. The specimen was naive CD4+ T cells from blood. The receptor source for this set is a man between 25 and 39 years old with type 1 diabetes.

This chain uses TRBV19 with TRBJ2-7, with 7 bases aligning to TRBD1. This CDR3 has 14 residues. V shed 3 bases, J shed 5 bases, and the junction held 7 bases outside the gene matches. Germline values: CDR1 LNHDA, CDR2 SQIVND (reference sequence). The CDR3: CASSIVDRDHEQYF. The CDR3 region has the DNA TGTGCCAGTAGTATTGTCGACAGGGACCACGAGCAGTACTTC.

This clone was counted between two and nine times. The chain combines TRBV5-1 with TRBJ1-5; D call uncertain. This CDR3 has 15 amino acids. CDR1 is SGHRS and CDR2 is YFSETQ in the germline V gene. Trimming removed 0 bases from V and 7 bases from J, with 14 bases in between. The CDR3 DNA reads TGCGCCAGCAGCTTGGCTGGGCAGATCGAGCAGCCCCAGCATTTT. Translating gives CASSLAGQIEQPQHF.

This chain links TRBV6-5 with TRBJ2-7; 7 bases map to TRBD1. V trimming: 5 bases; J trimming: 3 bases; junction bases outside the gene matches: 10. Germline CDR1 and CDR2: MNHEY and SVGAGI. This CDR3 region has 15 residues. The CDR3 spells CASSPWEGGNYEQYF. The CDR3 bases are TGTGCCAGCAGTCCCTGGGAAGGGGGCAACTACGAGCAGTACTTC.

The chain recombines TRBV7-2 with TRBJ2-5; TRBD2 agrees at 8 bases. The germline gives CDR1 SGHTA, CDR2 FQGNSA. The V gene end was trimmed by 4 bases and the J gene end by 2 bases; junction bases not matched to a gene: 3. The CDR3 loop spans 14 amino acids. CDR3 region: CASSSTSAQETQYF. DNA of the CDR3: TGTGCCAGCAGCTCGACTAGCGCGCAAGAGACCCAGTACTTC. The full variable domain, in which reference TRBV7-2 and TRBJ2-5 provide the parts outside the CDR3, is GAGVSQSPSNKVTEKGKDVELRCDPISGHTALYWYRQSLGQGLEFLIYFQGNSAPDKSGLPSDRFSAERTGGSVSTLTIQRTQQEDSAVYLCASSSTSAQETQYFGPGTRLLVL.

J is TRBJ2-2 and V is TRBV7-2; D may be TRBD2 (6 bases). This CDR3 is 14 amino acids long. Trimming pared 2 bases from V and 3 bases from J, leaving 7 bases between. Germline CDR1 is SGHTA and CDR2 is FQGNSA. The CDR3 is CASSLSGDTGELFF. The CDR3 DNA reads as TGTGCCAGCAGCTTATCGGGGGACACCGGGGAGCTGTTTTTT.

The chain couples TRBV10-3 to TRBJ2-5; D might be TRBD1 (6 bases). This CDR3 is 16 amino acids long. In germline, CDR1 is ENHRY, CDR2 SYGVKD. Trimming cost V 4 bases and J 3 bases, with 18 bases left between them. CDR3 nucleotide sequence: TGTGCCATCAGTGGTCAGGGGCTCTTACCGAAAGAGACCCAGTACTTC. It specifies CAISGQGLLPKETQYF.

The chain recombines TRBV7-2 with TRBJ2-1; the match to TRBD2 covers 14 bases. Per germline, CDR1 SGHTA and CDR2 FQGNSA. The V and J ends lost 7 bases and 8 bases, in that order; junction bases with no gene match: 13. The CDR3 totals 17 residues. CDR3 amino acids: CASIPLGTSGSIYEQFF. DNA of the CDR3: TGTGCCAGCATCCCTCTCGGGACTAGCGGGAGTATCTATGAGCAGTTCTTC.